The TCR beta chain described here comes from a study of regulatory T cells in long-lasting Graves disease. The ends were cut back, 6 bases at V and 7 bases at J, with 22 bases in the middle. The CDR3 spans 16 residues. Germline V gene sequence: CDR1 SGHRS, CDR2 YFSETQ. For this clonotype: Its antigen is not known.

As to time point: newly diagnosed GD, antithyroid drugs for less than 3 months. There was RNA extracted from PBMCs, and the TCR library was made from it. EDTA tubes received about 9.4 milliliters of drawn peripheral blood. Overall study findings and caveats: Relative to new patients (roughly 950), persistent patients exhibited greater sharing of public clonotypes (approximately 2,700).

Combining iRepertoire HTBI primers with Arm-PCR of CDR3 regions, the authors built TCR beta libraries. TCRdb itself ran the multiplex PCR reads through MiXCR, one entry per CDR3 protein. The sample comprises a few hundred thousand distinct CDR3 sequences, over 15% of which are singletons, and 25% to 30% rests with the top ten. This sample also belongs to another study, concerning T cells in Graves' hyperthyroidism and ophthalmopathy. As reported in that work: The HTBI primer set drove a first-round RT-PCR of the TCR CDR3.

This material consisted of peripheral blood mononuclear cells (PBMCs), taken at new diagnosis, from a patient treated with antithyroid drugs. The clonotype comes from a man aged 40-49 years with Graves disease. The V and J genes are TRBV5-1 and TRBJ2-2, with D possibly matching TRBD2 (5 bases). The CDR3 loop reads CASKPQLVPTGGELFF. CDR3 in DNA: TGCGCCAGCAAACCCCAACTAGTCCCAACGGGCGGGGAGCTGTTTTTT.